These 12 T cell receptor beta chains originate from one sample sequenced in a study of T cell responses to AZD1222 COVID-19 vaccine. Sequenced by immunoSEQ multiplex PCR; TCRdb stores in-frame clones only, minus some. This sample has approximately 170,000 clones; 85% to 90% occur once, and the top ten carry 6.5% to 7%. The sample was peripheral blood, taken on day 0 of AZD1222 vaccination. The receptors were sampled from an adult in good health.

V gene TRBV4-3 combines with J gene TRBJ2-7; TRBD2 aligns across 12 bases. CDR3 length: 15 amino acids. Germline V gene data show CDR1 as LGHNA and CDR2 as YSLEER. Unmatched junction bases numbered 3, after V lost 4 bases and J lost 2 bases. CDR3 coding DNA: TGCGCCAGCAGCCCCGCTAGCGGGGGGGCCTACGAGCAGTACTTC. This codes for CASSPASGGAYEQYF.

This chain connects TRBV7-2 to TRBJ2-1; D gene ambiguous. V lost 4 bases to trimming and J lost 6 bases, with 7 bases between them. Germline V gene lookup returns CDR1 SGHTA and CDR2 FQGNSA. The CDR3 consists of 12 residues. The CDR3 sequence is CASSSYLNEQFF. Here the CDR3 DNA reads TGTGCCAGCAGCTCCTATCTCAATGAGCAGTTCTTC.

The V gene is TRBV27, the J gene TRBJ2-7; no firm D call. Trimming took 8 bases from V and 5 from J, leaving 16 bases between them. CDR3 size: 13 residues. CDR1 is MNHEY, CDR2 SMNVEV, per germline (reference sequence). This chain's CDR3 is CASGVGREDEQYF. The CDR3 DNA is TGTGCCAGCGGTGTGGGCAGAGAGGACGAGCAGTACTTC.

This chain links TRBV28 with TRBJ1-1, with D perhaps matching TRBD1 (5 bases). The CDR3 contains 13 residues. The germline gives CDR1 MDHEN, CDR2 SYDVKM. V was cut by 1 base and J by 4 bases, with 7 bases left in between. The CDR3 coding sequence is TGTGCCAGCAGTTTATCGGGGGGCACTGAAGCTTTCTTT. It encodes CASSLSGGTEAFF.

The chain employs TRBV5-8 and TRBJ2-2, with D unclear. This CDR3 contains 15 residues. Germline loops: CDR1 SGHTS, CDR2 YDEGEE. V was trimmed by 0 bases and J by 5 bases, leaving 11 bases between them. Here the CDR3 DNA reads TGTGCCAGCAGCTTGGACAAGGTTGGGACCGGGGAGCTGTTTTTT. This gives the protein CASSLDKVGTGELFF.

This rearrangement joins TRBV3-1 (or the pseudogene TRBV3-2) to TRBJ2-7, with D possibly TRBD2 on 5 matching bases. Trimming cost V 0 bases and J 3 bases, with 15 bases left between them. Germline CDR1 reads LGHDT; CDR2 reads YNNKEL (reference sequence). The CDR3 has 16 residues. The CDR3 bases are TGTGCCAGCAGCCAAGATTTAGAGGGCGCCGTCTACGAGCAGTACTTC. Translating it yields CASSQDLEGAVYEQYF.

CDR3 sequence reads: CASSQELSGEDNEQFF. The CDR3 DNA sequence: TGTGCCAGCAGCCAAGAATTGAGCGGGGAAGACAATGAGCAGTTCTTC. The V gene is TRBV4-2, the J gene TRBJ2-1; TRBD2 matches at 7 bases. The germline V gene has CDR1 LGHNA and CDR2 YNFKEQ. The CDR3 covers 16 residues. The V and J ends lost 0 bases and 5 bases, in that order; junction bases with no gene match: 7.

The CDR3 loop reads CASSRTSNTEAFF. The CDR3, as DNA: TGTGCCAGCAGCCGGACATCGAACACTGAAGCTTTCTTT. V is TRBV7-2 and J is TRBJ1-1; weak D call: TRBD1 (5 bases). V was clipped by 5 bases and J by 1 base, with 8 bases between them. This CDR3 spans 13 amino acids. Per germline, CDR1 SGHTA and CDR2 FQGNSA.

The CDR3: CASSQPGQQADTEAFF. The CDR3 nucleotides are TGTGCCAGCAGCCAACCGGGACAGCAGGCGGACACTGAAGCTTTCTTT. V gene TRBV4-2 combines with J gene TRBJ1-1; 7 positions match TRBD1. Germline CDR1 and CDR2: LGHNA and YNFKEQ. Trimming removed 2 bases from V and 3 bases from J; junction bases left unmatched: 9. This CDR3 contains 16 residues.

The chain combines TRBV29-1 with TRBJ1-1; D not resolved. The CDR3 totals 12 residues. From germline, CDR1 is SQVTM and CDR2 ANQGSEA. The germline V and J ends were trimmed by 2 bases and 1 base, with 5 bases remaining between them. Here the CDR3 reads CSVELANTEAFF. The CDR3 bases are TGCAGCGTTGAACTGGCGAACACTGAAGCTTTCTTT.

The chain links TRBV6-2 or TRBV6-3 to TRBJ2-3; D tentatively fits TRBD1 or TRBD2 (5 bases each). The CDR3 is made up of 14 amino acids. Germline V lookup: CDR1 MNHEY, CDR2 SVGEGT. Between the trimmed V and J ends, which lost 2 bases and 2 bases, there was a span of 8 bases. CDR3 in DNA: TGTGCCAGCAGTTACCGGGGCCACACAGATACGCAGTATTTT. Protein: CASSYRGHTDTQYF.

The chain carries TRBV6-5 and TRBJ1-6, with D possibly matching TRBD1 (5 bases). Trimming removed 8 bases from V and 9 bases from J, with 17 bases in between. Germline lookup yields CDR1 MNHEY and CDR2 SVGAGI. The CDR3 totals 14 residues. The CDR3 here is CASFDPGYASPLHF. As DNA, the CDR3 is TGTGCCAGCTTCGACCCAGGGTACGCTTCACCCCTCCACTTT.